This is a list of T cell receptor beta chains from one sample in a study of T cells in Graves' hyperthyroidism and ophthalmopathy. MiXCR was run by TCRdb on the multiplex PCR reads, yielding one entry per CDR3 protein. The table lists under 400,000 distinct CDR3 sequences, roughly a fifth of them singletons. Material: blood. The receptors shown here come from a woman between 45 and 65 years old with Graves' hyperthyroidism. Each CDR3 is given with its conserved first and last residue. D genes are given only for firm matches. Rows give clone size only sometimes, using once, few, many, or a class for an expanded clone.

V gene	J gene	D gene	clone size	CDR3 DNA	CDR3 protein
TRBV6-1	TRBJ2-5	-	many	TGTGCCAGCAGTGAGCTGACGGAGACCCAGTACTTC	CASSELTETQYF
TRBV12-3/TRBV12-4	TRBJ2-7	TRBD2	once	TGTGCCAGCAGCCCTACTAGCGTGGGCGCCTACGAGCAGTACTTC	CASSPTSVGAYEQYF
TRBV28	TRBJ1-6	-	-	TGTGCCATCAGAGGTGAGCGTTCACCCCTCCACTTT	CAIRGERSPLHF
TRBV19	TRBJ2-5	TRBD1	-	TGTGCCAGTAGTATGGCGACAGGGGGGATTCGGGAGACCCAGTACTTC	CASSMATGGIRETQYF
TRBV7-9	TRBJ1-3	-	-	TGTGCCAGCAGACCCCGTCAGGGGCCCAGCTCTGGAAACACCATATATTTT	CASRPRQGPSSGNTIYF
TRBV5-4	TRBJ2-2	-	few	TGTGCCAGCAGCCGGACGTCCGGGACAAACACCGGGGAGCTGTTTTTT	CASSRTSGTNTGELFF
TRBV3-1	TRBJ2-5	-	-	TGTGCCAGCAGCCAAGATGAGGCGGCAGAGACCCAGTACTTC	CASSQDEAAETQYF
TRBV6-1	TRBJ2-7	-	many	TGTGCCAGCAGTTTCGACAGCTTCTACGAGCAGTACTTC	CASSFDSFYEQYF
TRBV10-2	TRBJ2-6	TRBD2	many	TGCGCCAGCAGTGAAGGTCGGACTAGCGGGACTGGGGCCAACGTCCTGACTTTC	CASSEGRTSGTGANVLTF
TRBV4-1	TRBJ2-7	-	few	TGCGCCAGCAGCCAAGTCGTGGGGGGCGGCTACGAGCAGTACTTC	CASSQVVGGGYEQYF
TRBV7-9	TRBJ2-3	-	-	TGTGCCAGCAGCGGTGGAGGGGGGGGCGCAGATACGCAGTATTTT	CASSGGGGGADTQYF
TRBV5-1	TRBJ1-1	TRBD1	-	TGCGCCAGCAGCGGAGGGACAGGGATTAGCACTGAAGCTTTCTTT	CASSGGTGISTEAFF
TRBV19	TRBJ1-5	-	-	TGTGCCAGTAGTATAGAGGCGGGTCGGGGCAATCAGCCCCAGCATTTT	CASSIEAGRGNQPQHF
TRBV6-1	TRBJ1-2	-	many	TGTGCCAGCAGTGAAGGGTTCTTGAAGTACAGGTCTAATGGCTACACCTTC	CASSEGFLKYRSNGYTF
TRBV11-2	TRBJ2-1	TRBD2	few	TGCGCCAGCAGCCATCTAGCGGGAGCCCCCAATGAGCAGTTCTTC	CASSHLAGAPNEQFF
TRBV5-1	TRBJ1-4	-	few	TGCGCCAGCAGCCAGAAGCAGGGTGGAGGAGAAAAACTGTTTTTT	CASSQKQGGGEKLFF
TRBV18	TRBJ2-2	TRBD2	-	TGTGCCAGCTCAAAAGGACTAGCGGGGAACACCGGGGAGCTGTTTTTT	CASSKGLAGNTGELFF
TRBV7-2	TRBJ2-1	TRBD2	many	TGTGCCAGCAGCCCACAGACTAGCGGGAGCTTTAATGAGCAGTTCTTC	CASSPQTSGSFNEQFF
TRBV2	TRBJ1-1	-	few	TGTGCCAGCAGTGAGGGCAGGGGCCTGGCTGAAGCTTTCTTT	CASSEGRGLAEAFF
TRBV12-3/TRBV12-4	TRBJ1-1	-	many	TGTGCCAGCAGCCCTAGGGGGGCAGGGAACACTGAAGCTTTCTTT	CASSPRGAGNTEAFF
TRBV15	TRBJ2-7	-	few	TGTGCCACCAGCAGAGATTGGGAGAGCTCCTACGAGCAGTACTTC	CATSRDWESSYEQYF